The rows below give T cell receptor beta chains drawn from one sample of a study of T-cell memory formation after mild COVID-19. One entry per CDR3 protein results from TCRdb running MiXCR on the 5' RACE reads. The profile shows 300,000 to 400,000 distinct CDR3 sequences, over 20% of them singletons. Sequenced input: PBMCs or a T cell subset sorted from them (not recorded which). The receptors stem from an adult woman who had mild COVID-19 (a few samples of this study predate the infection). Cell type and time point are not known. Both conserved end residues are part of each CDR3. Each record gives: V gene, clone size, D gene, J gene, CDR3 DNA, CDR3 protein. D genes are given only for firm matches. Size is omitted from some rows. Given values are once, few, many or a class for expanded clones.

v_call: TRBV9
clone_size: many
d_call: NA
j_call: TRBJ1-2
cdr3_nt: TGTGCCAGCAGCGTAGCTTTGGACACCTATGGCTACACCTTC
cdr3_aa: CASSVALDTYGYTF

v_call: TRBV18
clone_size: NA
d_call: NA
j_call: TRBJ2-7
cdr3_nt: TGTGCCAGCAGCCCCCAGGGAAGCTCCTACGAGCAGTACTTC
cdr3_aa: CASSPQGSSYEQYF

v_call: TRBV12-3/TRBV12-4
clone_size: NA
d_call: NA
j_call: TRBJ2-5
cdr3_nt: TGTGCCAGCAGGTCGTCCGAAGGGGAGACCCAGTACTTC
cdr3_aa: CASRSSEGETQYF

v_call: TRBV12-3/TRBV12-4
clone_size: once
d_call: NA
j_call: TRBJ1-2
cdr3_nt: TGTGCCAGCAGAACTGGGGGGACACCCTATGGCTACACCTTC
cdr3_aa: CASRTGGTPYGYTF

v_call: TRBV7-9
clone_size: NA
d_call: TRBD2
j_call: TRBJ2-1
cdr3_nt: TGTGCCAGCAGCTTAGCGGGGAGGGCGAATGAGCAGTTCTTC
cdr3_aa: CASSLAGRANEQFF

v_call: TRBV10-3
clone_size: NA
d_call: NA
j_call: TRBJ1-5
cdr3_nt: TGTGCCACCAGGCCCAGCGGTAGCAATCAGCCCCAGCATTTT
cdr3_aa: CATRPSGSNQPQHF

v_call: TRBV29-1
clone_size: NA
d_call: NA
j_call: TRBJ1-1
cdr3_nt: TGCAGCGGTGGGGGGGCCACTGAAGCTTTCTTT
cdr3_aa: CSGGGATEAFF

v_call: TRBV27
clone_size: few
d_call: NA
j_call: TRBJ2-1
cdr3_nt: TGTGCCAGCAGTTTAGGCTGGGACTACAATGAGCAGTTCTTC
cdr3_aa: CASSLGWDYNEQFF

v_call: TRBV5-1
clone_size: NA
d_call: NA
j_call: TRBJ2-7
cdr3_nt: TGCGCCAGCAGCCTCGGGAGCCAATACGAGCAGTACTTC
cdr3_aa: CASSLGSQYEQYF

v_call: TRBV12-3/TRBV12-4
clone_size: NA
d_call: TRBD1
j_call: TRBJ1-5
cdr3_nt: TGTGCCAGCAGTCTATGGGACAGGCCCTACAATCAGCCCCAGCATTTT
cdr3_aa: CASSLWDRPYNQPQHF

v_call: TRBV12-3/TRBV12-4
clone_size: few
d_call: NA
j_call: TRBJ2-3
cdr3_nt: TGTGCCAGCAGTTTGAGGGACTGGGGCACAGATACGCAGTATTTT
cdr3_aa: CASSLRDWGTDTQYF

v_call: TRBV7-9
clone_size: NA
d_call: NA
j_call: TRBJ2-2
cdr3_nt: TGTGCCAGCAGCTTTAGTCCCGGGGAGCTGTTTTTT
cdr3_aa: CASSFSPGELFF

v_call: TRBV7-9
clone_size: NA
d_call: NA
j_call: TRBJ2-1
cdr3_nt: TGTGCCAGCAGCTTAGGGACCGTGCTCTACAATGAGCAGTTCTTC
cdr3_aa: CASSLGTVLYNEQFF

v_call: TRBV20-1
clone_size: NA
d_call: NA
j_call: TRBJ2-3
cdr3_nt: TGCAGTGCTTCCACAGTATCCCCTAGCACAGATACGCAGTATTTT
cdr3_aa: CSASTVSPSTDTQYF

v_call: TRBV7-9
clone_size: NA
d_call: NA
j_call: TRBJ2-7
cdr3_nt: TGTGCCAGCAGCCCAGACTGGGCCTACGAGCAGTACTTC
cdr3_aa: CASSPDWAYEQYF

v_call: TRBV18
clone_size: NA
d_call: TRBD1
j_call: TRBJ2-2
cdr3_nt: TGTGCCAGCTCACCAGGGACAGGCTTTAACACCGGGGAGCTGTTTTTT
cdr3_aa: CASSPGTGFNTGELFF

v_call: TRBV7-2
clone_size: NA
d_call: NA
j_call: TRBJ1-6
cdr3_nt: TGTGCCAGCAGCCTAATGGGACCCCCTTCACCCCTCCACTTT
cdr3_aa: CASSLMGPPSPLHF

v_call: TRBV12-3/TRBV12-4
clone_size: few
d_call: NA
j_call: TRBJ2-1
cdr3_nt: TGTGCCAGCAGTTTAGCCGGTCTAGATGAGCAGTTCTTC
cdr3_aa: CASSLAGLDEQFF

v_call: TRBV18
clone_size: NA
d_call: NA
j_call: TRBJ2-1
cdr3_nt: TGTGCCAGCTCACCAATTCCAGGGCCTGAGCAGTTCTTC
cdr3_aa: CASSPIPGPEQFF

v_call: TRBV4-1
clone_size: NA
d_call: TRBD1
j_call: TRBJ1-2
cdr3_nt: TGCGCCAGCAGCCGCGGACAGGGGAACTATGGCTACACCTTC
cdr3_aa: CASSRGQGNYGYTF

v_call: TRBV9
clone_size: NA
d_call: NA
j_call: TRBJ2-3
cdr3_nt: TGTGCCAGCAGCGCCCCACGGGAGAGGGCAGATACGCAGTATTTT
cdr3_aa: CASSAPRERADTQYF

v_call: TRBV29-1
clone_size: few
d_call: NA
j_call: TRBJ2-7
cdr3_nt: TGCAGCGCAAAGGACAGACCCCCAGGGGAGCAGTACTTC
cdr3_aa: CSAKDRPPGEQYF

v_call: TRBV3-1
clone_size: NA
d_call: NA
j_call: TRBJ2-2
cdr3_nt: TGTGCCAGCAGCCAAGATGGAAGGGAGCCGTTTTTT
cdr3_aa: CASSQDGREPFF

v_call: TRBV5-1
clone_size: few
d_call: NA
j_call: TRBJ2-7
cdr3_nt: TGCGCCAGCAGCTTGGCCACAGGCTCCTACGAGCAGTACTTC
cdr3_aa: CASSLATGSYEQYF

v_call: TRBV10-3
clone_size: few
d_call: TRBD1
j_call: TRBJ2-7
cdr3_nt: TGTGCCATCAGCCTACGCTCGGGACAGGGGGCGCGAGAGCAGTACTTC
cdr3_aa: CAISLRSGQGAREQYF

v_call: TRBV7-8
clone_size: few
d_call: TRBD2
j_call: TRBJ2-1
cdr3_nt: TGTGCCAGCAGCTTATGGGGACTAGCGATTAATGAGCAGTTCTTC
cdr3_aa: CASSLWGLAINEQFF

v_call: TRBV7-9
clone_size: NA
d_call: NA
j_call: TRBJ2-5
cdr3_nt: TGTGCCAGCAGCTTAGAGGTGGGACCCCGGGAGACCCAGTACTTC
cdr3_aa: CASSLEVGPRETQYF

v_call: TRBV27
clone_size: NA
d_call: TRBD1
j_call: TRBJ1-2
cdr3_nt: TGTGCCAGCAGCCAGGCGGGACAGGGGAACTATGGCTACACCTTC
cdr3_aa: CASSQAGQGNYGYTF

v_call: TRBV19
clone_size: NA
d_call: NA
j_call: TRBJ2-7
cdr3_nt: TGTGCCAGTAGTATAACGGGGGACAGATCCTACGAGCAGTACTTC
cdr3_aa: CASSITGDRSYEQYF

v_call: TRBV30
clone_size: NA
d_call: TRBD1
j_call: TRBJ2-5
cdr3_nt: TGTGCCTGGAACAGGGGGCTTGGAGAGACCCAGTACTTC
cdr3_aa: CAWNRGLGETQYF

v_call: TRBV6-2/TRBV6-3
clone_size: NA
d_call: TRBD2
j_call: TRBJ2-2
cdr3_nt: TGTGCCAGCAGCCGCTCTAGCGGGATAGGTACCGGGGAGCTGTTTTTT
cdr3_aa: CASSRSSGIGTGELFF

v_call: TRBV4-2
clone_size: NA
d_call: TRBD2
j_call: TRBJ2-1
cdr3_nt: TGTGCCAGCAGCCAAGATGGTACTAGCGGGACCGATGAGCAGTTCTTC
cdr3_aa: CASSQDGTSGTDEQFF

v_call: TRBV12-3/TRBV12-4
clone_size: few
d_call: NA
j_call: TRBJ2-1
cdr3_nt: TGTGCCAGCAGCCCCCCTAGGGGTCGGGTCCTGGGTGATGAGCAGTTCTTC
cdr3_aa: CASSPPRGRVLGDEQFF

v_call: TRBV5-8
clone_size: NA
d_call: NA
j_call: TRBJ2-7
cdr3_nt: TGTGCCAGCAGCCCCCAACCCGGGACCCTCCGCTACGAGCAGTACTTC
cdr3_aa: CASSPQPGTLRYEQYF

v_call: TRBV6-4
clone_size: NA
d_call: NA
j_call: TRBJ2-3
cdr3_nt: TGTGCCAGCAGTGATAGCGGACACACAGATACGCAGTATTTT
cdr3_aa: CASSDSGHTDTQYF

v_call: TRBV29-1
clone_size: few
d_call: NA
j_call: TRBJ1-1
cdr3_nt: TGCAGCGTCCCTGGAACTAGAATGAACACTGAAGCTTTCTTT
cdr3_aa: CSVPGTRMNTEAFF

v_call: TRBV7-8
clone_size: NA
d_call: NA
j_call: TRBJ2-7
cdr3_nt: TGTGCCAGCAGCCGGCGACCCCTGGGGTCCGAGCAGTACTTC
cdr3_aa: CASSRRPLGSEQYF

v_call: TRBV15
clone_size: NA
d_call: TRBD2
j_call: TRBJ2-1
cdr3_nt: TGTGCCACCAGCAGCCTCGATCAAGTCGTGGGACTAGCGGGTCCCTCCTCCTACAATGAGCAGTTCTTC
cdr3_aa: CATSSLDQVVGLAGPSSYNEQFF

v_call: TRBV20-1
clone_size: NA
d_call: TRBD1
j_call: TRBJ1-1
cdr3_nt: TGCAGTGCTAGAGAACAGGGGTTGAACACTGAAGCTTTCTTT
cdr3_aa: CSAREQGLNTEAFF

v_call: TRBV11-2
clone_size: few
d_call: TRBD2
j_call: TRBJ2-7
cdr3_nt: TGTGCCAGCAGCCGTAAGCGGGGGGCGATCCCCTACGAGCAGTACTTC
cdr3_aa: CASSRKRGAIPYEQYF

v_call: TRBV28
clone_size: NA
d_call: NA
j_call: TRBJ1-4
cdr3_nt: TGTGCCAGCAGTGGTCCCGAAGGGGTATCTAATGAAAAACTGTTTTTT
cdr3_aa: CASSGPEGVSNEKLFF

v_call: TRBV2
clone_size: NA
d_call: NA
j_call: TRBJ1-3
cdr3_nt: TGTGCCAGCAAGAGGGACTCTGGAAACACCATATATTTT
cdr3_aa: CASKRDSGNTIYF

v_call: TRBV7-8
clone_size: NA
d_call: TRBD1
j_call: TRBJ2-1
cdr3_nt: TGTGCCAGCAGGATCGACAGGGTTAATGAGCAGTTCTTC
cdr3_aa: CASRIDRVNEQFF

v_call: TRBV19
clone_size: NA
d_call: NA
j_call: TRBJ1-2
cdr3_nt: TGTGCCTGCGGGGAGGGGCCATCTAACTATGGCTACACCTTC
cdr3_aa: CACGEGPSNYGYTF

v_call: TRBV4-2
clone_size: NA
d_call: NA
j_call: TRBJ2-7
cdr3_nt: TGTGCCAGCAGCCAAAGCTTGGACAGCTCCTACGAGCAGTACTTC
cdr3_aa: CASSQSLDSSYEQYF

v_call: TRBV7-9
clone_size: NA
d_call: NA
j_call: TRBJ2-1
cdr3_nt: TGTGCCAGCAGCCTCACCCACAATGAGCAGTTCTTC
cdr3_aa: CASSLTHNEQFF

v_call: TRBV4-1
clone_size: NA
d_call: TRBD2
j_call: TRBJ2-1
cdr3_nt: TGCGCCAGCAGCCAAGATAAGTCTAGCGGCTACAATGAGCAGTTCTTC
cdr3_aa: CASSQDKSSGYNEQFF

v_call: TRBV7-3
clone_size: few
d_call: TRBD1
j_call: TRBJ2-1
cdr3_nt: TGTGCCAGCAGCTTAAGGGACAGGGACCCTAGTGAGCAGTTCTTC
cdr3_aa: CASSLRDRDPSEQFF

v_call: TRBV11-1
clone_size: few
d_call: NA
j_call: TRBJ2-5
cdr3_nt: TGTGCCAGCAGCTTAGGGCGTACATACCAAGAGACCCAGTACTTC
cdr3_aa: CASSLGRTYQETQYF

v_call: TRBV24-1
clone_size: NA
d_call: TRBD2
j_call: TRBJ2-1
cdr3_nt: TGTGCCACCAGTGACCGAGCGGGAAGCTCCTACAATGAGCAGTTCTTC
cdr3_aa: CATSDRAGSSYNEQFF

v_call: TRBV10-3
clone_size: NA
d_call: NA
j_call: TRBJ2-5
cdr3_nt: TGTGCCATCAGTGAGACCGGGCCCCAAGAGACCCAGTACTTC
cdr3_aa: CAISETGPQETQYF

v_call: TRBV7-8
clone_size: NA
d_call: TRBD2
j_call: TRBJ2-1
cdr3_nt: TGTGCCAGCAGCTTGTCTGTGAGGCTAGCGGGAGTAGGTAATGAGCAGTTCTTC
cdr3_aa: CASSLSVRLAGVGNEQFF

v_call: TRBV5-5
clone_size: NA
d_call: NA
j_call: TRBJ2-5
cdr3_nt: TGTGCCAGCAGCCGCGAGGAGGGGCTCCGAGGGACCCAGTACTTC
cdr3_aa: CASSREEGLRGTQYF

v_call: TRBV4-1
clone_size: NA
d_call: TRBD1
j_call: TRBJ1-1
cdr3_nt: TGCGCCAGCAGCATGGGGACAGCGAACACTGAAGCTTTCTTT
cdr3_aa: CASSMGTANTEAFF

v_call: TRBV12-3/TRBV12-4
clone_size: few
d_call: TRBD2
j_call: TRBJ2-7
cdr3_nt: TGTGCCAGCAGAATAGCGGGAGCCCGCGAGCAGTACTTC
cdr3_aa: CASRIAGAREQYF